The source of this T cell receptor beta chain is a study of human CD8 memory T cell subsets. In terms of frequency, this clonotype is medium-sized. Researchers made TCR beta libraries via UMI-labeled 5' RACE. Using the 5' RACE reads, TCRdb records one entry per CDR3 protein without DNA. The table lists 9,500 to 12,000 distinct CDR3 sequences. Sequenced material: CD8+ stem-like memory T cells (TSCM and TCM) sorted from PBMCs. Noted subset: stem-like memory CD8 T cells (TSTEM), CCR7+ PD-1- TIGIT-. The TCR was taken from a human donor in good health.

CDR3 residues: CSVDRGRSTEAFF. V usage is TRBV29-1 and J usage is TRBJ1-1; as DNA is missing, the TRBD1 call by TCRdb cannot be tested. CDR3 size: 13 residues. CDR1 and CDR2 (germline): SQVTM, ANQGSEA.